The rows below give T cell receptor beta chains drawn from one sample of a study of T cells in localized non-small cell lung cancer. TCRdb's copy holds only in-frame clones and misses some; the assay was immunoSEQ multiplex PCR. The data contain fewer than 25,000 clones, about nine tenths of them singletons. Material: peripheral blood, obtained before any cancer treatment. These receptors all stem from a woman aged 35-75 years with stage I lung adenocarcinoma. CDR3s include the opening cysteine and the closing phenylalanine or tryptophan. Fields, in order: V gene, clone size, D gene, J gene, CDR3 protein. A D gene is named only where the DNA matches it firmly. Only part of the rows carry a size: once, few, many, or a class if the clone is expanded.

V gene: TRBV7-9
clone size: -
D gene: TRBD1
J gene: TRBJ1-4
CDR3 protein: CASSRQGAEKLFF

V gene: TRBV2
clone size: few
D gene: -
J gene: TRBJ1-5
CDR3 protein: CASSEQGGQPQHF

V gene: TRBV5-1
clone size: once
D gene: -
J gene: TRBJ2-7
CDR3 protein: CASSVQGYEQYF

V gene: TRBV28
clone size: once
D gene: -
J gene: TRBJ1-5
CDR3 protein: CASTWVGQPQHF

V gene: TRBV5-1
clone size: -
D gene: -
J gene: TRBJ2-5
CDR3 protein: CASSLVGRRQETQYF

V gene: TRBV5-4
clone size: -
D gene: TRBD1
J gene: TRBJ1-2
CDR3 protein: CASSHDWDSHGYTF

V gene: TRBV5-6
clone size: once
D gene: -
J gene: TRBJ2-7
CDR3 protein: CASSLSNYEQYF

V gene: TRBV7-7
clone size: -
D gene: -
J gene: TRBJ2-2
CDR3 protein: CASSLIRTGELFF

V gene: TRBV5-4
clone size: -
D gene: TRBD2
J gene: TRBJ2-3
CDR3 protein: CASSGTSGITDTQYF

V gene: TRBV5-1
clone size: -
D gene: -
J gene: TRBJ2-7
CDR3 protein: CASSPRTVGPYEQYF

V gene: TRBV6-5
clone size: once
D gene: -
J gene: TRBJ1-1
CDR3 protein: CASKEGHNTEAFF

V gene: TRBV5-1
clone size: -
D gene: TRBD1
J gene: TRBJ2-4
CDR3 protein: CASSPDQGANIQYF

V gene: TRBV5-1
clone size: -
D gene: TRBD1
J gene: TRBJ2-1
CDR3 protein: CASSGRDRGDEQFF

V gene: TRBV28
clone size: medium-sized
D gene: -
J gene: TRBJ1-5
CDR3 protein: CASSFQGLGNQPQHF

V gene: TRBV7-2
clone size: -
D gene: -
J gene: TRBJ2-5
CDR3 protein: CASSPVGGRARTQYF

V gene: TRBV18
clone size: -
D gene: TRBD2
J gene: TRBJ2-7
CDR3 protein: CASSPGAGGPYEQYF

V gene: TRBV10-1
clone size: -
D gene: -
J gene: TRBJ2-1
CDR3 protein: CASSGTIPSSYNEQFF

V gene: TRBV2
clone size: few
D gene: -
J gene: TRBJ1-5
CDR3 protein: CASSVSGNQPQHF

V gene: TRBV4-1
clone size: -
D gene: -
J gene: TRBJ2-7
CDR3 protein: CASSQDSEQYF

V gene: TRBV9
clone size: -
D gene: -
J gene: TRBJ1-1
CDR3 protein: CASSPWGFTEAFF

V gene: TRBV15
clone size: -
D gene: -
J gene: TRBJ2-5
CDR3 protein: CATSRRYAGVGQETQYF

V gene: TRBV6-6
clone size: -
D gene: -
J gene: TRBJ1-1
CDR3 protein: CASSTEGGSPSGAFF

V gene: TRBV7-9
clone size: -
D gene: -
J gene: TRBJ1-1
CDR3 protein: CASSFPNSNTEAFF

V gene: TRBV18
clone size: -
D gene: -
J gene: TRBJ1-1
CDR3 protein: CASSSSMWERAFF

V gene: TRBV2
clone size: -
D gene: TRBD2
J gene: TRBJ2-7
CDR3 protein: CASSDPGRALSYEQYF

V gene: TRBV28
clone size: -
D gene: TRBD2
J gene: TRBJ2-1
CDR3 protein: CASSLGSGRTNEQFF

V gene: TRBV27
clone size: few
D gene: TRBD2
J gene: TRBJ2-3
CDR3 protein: CASSLSSGRAADTQYF